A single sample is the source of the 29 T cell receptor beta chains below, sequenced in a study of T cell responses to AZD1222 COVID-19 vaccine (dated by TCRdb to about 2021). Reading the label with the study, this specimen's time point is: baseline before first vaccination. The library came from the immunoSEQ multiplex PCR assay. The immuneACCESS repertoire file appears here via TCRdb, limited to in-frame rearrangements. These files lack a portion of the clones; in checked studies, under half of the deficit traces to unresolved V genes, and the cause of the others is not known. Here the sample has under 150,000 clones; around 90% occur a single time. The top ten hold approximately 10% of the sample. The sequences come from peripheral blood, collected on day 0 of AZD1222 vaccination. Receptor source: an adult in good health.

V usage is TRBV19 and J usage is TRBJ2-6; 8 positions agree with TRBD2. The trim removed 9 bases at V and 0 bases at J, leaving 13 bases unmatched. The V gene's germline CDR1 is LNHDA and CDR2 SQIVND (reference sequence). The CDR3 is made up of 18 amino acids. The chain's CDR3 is CASHPGGFAPSGANVLTF. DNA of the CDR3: TGTGCCAGCCATCCGGGGGGGTTTGCACCCTCTGGGGCCAACGTCCTGACTTTC.

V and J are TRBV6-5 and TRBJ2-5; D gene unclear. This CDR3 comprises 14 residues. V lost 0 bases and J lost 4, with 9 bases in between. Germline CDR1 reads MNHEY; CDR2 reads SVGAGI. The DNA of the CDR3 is TGTGCCAGCAGTTACTCGTTAACTGGAGAGACCCAGTACTTC. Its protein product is CASSYSLTGETQYF.

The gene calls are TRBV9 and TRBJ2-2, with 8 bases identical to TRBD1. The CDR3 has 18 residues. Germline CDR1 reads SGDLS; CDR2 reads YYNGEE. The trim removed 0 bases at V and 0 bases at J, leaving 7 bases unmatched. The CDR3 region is CASSVAPTGAANTGELFF. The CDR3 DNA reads TGTGCCAGCAGCGTAGCTCCGACAGGGGCCGCGAACACCGGGGAGCTGTTTTTT.

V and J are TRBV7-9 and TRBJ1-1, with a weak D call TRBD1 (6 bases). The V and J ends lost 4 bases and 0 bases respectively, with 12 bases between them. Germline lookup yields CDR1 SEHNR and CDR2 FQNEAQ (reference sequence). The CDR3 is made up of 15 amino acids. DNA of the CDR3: TGTGCCAGCAGCTCTCCGGGACACCTGAACACTGAAGCTTTCTTT. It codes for CASSSPGHLNTEAFF.

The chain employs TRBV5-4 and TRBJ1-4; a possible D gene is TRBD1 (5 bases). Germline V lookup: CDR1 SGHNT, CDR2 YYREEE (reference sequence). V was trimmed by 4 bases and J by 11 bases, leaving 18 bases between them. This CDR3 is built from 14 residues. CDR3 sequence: CASSEGSSPAKLFF. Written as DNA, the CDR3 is TGTGCCAGCAGCGAGGGGTCTTCCCCCGCGAAACTGTTTTTT.

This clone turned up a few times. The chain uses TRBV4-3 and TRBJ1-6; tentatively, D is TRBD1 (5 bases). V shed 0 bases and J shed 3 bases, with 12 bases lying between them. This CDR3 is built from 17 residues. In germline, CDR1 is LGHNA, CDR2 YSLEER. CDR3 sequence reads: CASSQDLGRHYNSPLHF. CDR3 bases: TGCGCCAGCAGCCAAGATTTGGGACGGCACTATAATTCACCCCTCCACTTT.

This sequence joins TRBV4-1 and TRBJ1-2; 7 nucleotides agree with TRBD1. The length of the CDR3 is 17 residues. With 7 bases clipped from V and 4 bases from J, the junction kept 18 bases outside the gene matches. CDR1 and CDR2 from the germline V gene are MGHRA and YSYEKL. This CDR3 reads CASTDVGGRQGGYGYTF. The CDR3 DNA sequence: TGCGCCAGCACCGACGTAGGGGGGAGACAGGGCGGCTATGGCTACACCTTC.

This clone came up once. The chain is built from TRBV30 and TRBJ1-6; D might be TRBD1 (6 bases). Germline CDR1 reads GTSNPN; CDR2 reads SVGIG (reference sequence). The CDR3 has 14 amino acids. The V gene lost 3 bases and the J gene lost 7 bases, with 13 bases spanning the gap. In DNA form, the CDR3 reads TGTGCCTGGAGCATGGGGGCGGGGAATTCACCCCTCCACTTT. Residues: CAWSMGAGNSPLHF.

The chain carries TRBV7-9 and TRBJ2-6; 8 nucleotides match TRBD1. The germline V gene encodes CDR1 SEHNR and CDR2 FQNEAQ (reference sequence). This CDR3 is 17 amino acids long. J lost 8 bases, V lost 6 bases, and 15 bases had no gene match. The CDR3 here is CASSFGQGPANPNVLTF. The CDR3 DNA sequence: TGTGCCAGCAGTTTCGGACAGGGCCCCGCCAACCCCAACGTCCTGACTTTC.

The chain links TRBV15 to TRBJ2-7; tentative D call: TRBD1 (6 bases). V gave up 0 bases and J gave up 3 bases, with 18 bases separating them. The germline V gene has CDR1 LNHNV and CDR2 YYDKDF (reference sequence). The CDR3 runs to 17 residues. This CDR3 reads CATSRDRSGTLNYEQYF. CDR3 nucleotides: TGTGCCACCAGCAGAGATCGGTCCGGGACACTTAACTACGAGCAGTACTTC.

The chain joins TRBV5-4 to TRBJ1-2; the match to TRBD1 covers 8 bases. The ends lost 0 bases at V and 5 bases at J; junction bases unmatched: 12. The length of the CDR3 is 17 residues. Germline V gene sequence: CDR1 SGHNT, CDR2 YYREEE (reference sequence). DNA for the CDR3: TGTGCCAGCAGCTTGGCCTTATTACAGGGGGTCGGGTATGGCTACACCTTC. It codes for CASSLALLQGVGYGYTF.

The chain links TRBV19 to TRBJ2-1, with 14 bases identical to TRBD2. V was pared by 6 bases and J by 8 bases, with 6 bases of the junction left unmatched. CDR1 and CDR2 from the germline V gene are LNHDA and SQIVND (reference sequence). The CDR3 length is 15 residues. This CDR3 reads CASSQTSGGAHEQFF. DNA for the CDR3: TGTGCCAGTAGCCAGACTAGCGGGGGGGCCCATGAGCAGTTCTTC.

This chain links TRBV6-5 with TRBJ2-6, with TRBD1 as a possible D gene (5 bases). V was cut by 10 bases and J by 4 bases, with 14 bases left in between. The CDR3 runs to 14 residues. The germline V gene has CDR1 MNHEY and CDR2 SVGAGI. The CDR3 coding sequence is TGTGCCACCCTTAAGGGGTCCGGGGCCAACGTCCTGACTTTC. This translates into CATLKGSGANVLTF.

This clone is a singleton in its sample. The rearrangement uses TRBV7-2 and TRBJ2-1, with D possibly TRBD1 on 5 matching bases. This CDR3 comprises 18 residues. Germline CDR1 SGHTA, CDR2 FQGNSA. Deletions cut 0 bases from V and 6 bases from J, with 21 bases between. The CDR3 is CASSLAVLGRESPNEQFF. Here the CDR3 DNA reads TGTGCCAGCAGCTTAGCGGTATTGGGCAGGGAATCCCCCAATGAGCAGTTCTTC.

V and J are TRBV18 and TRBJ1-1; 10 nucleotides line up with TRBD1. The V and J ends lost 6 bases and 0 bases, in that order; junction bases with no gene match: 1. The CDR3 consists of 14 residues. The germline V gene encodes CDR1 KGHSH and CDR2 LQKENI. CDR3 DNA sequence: TGTGCCAGCTCGGGACAGGGGATGAACACTGAAGCTTTCTTT. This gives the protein CASSGQGMNTEAFF.

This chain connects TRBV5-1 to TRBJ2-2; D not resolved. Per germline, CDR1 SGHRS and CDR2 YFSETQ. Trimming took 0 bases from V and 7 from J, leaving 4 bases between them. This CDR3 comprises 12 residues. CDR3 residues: CASSLDIGELFF. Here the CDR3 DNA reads TGCGCCAGCAGCTTGGACATCGGGGAGCTGTTTTTT.

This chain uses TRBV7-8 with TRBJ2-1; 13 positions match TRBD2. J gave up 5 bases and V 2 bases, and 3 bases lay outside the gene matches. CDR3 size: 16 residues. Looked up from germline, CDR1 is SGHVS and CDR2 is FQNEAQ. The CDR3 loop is CASSLTTSGGNNEQFF. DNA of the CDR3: TGTGCCAGCAGCTTAACGACTAGCGGGGGGAACAATGAGCAGTTCTTC.

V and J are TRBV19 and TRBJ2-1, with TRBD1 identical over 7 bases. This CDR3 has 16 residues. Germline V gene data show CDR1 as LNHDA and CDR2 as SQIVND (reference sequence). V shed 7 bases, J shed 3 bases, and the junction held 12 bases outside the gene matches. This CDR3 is CASTSLMGQNYNEQFF. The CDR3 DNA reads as TGTGCCAGTACCTCCTTGATGGGACAGAACTACAATGAGCAGTTCTTC.

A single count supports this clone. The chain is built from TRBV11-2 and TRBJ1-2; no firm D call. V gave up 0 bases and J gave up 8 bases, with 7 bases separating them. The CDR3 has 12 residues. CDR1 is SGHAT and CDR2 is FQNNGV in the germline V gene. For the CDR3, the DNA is TGTGCCAGCAGCTTAGAGGGTTTCGGCTACACCTTC. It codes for CASSLEGFGYTF. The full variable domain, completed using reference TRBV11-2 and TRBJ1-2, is EAGVAQSPRYKIIEKRQSVAFWCNPISGHATLYWYQQILGQGPKLLIQFQNNGVVDDSQLPKDRFSAERLKGVDSTLKIQPAKLEDSAVYLCASSLEGFGYTFGSGTRLTVV.

The CDR3 sequence is CASSPTGGGLRPGGGTDTQYF. As DNA, the CDR3 is TGTGCCAGCAGCCCAACCGGGGGGGGACTCAGACCCGGAGGGGGCACAGATACGCAGTATTTT. This chain joins TRBV9 and TRBJ2-3; 8 nucleotides align to TRBD2. Per germline, CDR1 SGDLS and CDR2 YYNGEE. There are 21 residues in the CDR3. V shed 4 bases, J shed 1 base, and the junction held 23 bases outside the gene matches. The variable domain in full, with the rest retrieved from reference TRBV9 and TRBJ2-3, is DSGVTQTPKHLITATGQRVTLRCSPRSGDLSVYWYQQSLDQGLQFLIQYYNGEERAKGNILERFSAQQFPDLHSELNLSSLELGDSALYFCASSPTGGGLRPGGGTDTQYFGPGTRLTVL.

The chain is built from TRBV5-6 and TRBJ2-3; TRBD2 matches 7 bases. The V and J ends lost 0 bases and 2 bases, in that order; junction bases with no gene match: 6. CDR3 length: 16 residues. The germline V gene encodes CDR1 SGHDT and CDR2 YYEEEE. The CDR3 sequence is CASSLVRAGNTDTQYF. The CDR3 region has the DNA TGTGCCAGCAGCTTGGTCCGAGCGGGAAACACAGATACGCAGTATTTT.

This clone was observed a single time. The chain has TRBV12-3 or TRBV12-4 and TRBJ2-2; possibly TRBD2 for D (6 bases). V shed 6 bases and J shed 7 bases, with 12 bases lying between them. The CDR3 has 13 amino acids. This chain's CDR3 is CASSRLVYGELFF. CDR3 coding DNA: TGTGCCAGCAGCCGACTAGTGTACGGGGAGCTGTTTTTT.

This chain's CDR3 is CASSLTGTGELFF. The CDR3 nucleotides are TGTGCCAGCAGCTTAACGGGCACCGGGGAGCTGTTTTTT. The rearrangement uses TRBV7-3 and TRBJ2-2; D not resolved. The V gene lost 0 bases and the J gene lost 4 bases, with 3 bases spanning the gap. CDR1 is SGHTA and CDR2 is FQGTGA in the germline V gene. The CDR3 extends over 13 amino acids.

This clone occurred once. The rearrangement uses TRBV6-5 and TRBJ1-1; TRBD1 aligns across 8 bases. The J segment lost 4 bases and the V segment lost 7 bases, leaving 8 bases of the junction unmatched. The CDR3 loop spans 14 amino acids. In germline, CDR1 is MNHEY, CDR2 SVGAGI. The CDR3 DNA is TGTGCCAGCACCCGACAGGGGCGGAGCACTGAAGCTTTCTTT. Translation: CASTRQGRSTEAFF.

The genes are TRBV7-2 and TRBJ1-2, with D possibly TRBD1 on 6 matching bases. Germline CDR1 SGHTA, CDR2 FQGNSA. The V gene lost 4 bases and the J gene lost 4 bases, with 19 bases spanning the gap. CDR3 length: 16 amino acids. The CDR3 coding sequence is TGTGCCAGCAGCTCAACCCCGGGGGCAGTCTTCTATGGCTACACCTTC. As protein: CASSSTPGAVFYGYTF.

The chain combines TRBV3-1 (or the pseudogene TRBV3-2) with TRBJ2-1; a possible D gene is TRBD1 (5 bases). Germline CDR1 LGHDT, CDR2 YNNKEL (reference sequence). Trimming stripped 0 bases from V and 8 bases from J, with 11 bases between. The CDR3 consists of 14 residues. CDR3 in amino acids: CASSQEGRVDEQFF. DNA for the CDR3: TGTGCCAGCAGCCAAGAGGGCAGGGTGGATGAGCAGTTCTTC.

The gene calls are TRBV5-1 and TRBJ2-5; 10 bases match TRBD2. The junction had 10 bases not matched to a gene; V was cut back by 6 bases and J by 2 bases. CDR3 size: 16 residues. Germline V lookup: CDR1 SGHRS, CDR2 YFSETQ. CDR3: CASNLAGEPGQETQYF. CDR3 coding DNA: TGCGCCAGCAACCTAGCGGGAGAACCGGGGCAAGAGACCCAGTACTTC.

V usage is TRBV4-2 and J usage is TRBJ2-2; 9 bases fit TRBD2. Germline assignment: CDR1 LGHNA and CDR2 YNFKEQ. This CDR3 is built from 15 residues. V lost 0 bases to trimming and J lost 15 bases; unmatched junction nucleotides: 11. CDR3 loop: CASSQDLASSGIVFF. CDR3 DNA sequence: TGTGCCAGCAGCCAAGATCTGGCCTCTAGCGGGATAGTGTTTTTT.

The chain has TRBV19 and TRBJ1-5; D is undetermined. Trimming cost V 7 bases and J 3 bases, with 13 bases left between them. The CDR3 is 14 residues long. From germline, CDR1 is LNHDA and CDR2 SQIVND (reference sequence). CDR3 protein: CASNNGILNQPQHF. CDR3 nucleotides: TGTGCCAGTAATAACGGGATACTCAATCAGCCCCAGCATTTT. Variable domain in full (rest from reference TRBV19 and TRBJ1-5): DGGITQSPKYLFRKEGQNVTLSCEQNLNHDAMYWYRQDPGQGLRLIYYSQIVNDFQKGDIAEGYSVSREKKESFPLTVTSAQKNPTAFYLCASNNGILNQPQHFGDGTRLSIL.